This paragraph reports one T cell receptor beta chain. Its antigen is still unknown. Trimming shortened V by 1 base and J by 5 bases, and 19 bases separated the two germline ends. The germline V gene has CDR1 DFQATT and CDR2 SNEGSKA (reference sequence). CDR3 size: 16 residues. This entry belongs to a study of CD8+CD57+ T cells in acquired aplastic anemia. Study in general: The study obtained an average of 3.2 ug of DNA from sorted CD4+ and CD8+ cells. Overall study results and limits: Statistical testing detected no significant gap in CD8+ Simpson's diversity between patients and controls.

TCR beta VDJ and CDR3 profiles were obtained from a genomic DNA template. One entry per CDR3 protein results from TCRdb running MiXCR on the reads. The sample consists of around 200,000 distinct CDR3 sequences, less than 65% of them appearing once. The chain uses TRBV20-1 and TRBJ2-3; TRBD2 might be the D (8 bases). The source of this sequence is a human donor in good health, serving as a control. Sequencing input: sorted CD4+, CD8+, or CD8+CD57+ T cells (not recorded which) from PBMCs. The DNA for the CDR3 is TGCAGTGCTAGAGCCCCGGGAGGGGGCTCGGGAGATACGCAGTATTTT. It translates to CSARAPGGGSGDTQYF.